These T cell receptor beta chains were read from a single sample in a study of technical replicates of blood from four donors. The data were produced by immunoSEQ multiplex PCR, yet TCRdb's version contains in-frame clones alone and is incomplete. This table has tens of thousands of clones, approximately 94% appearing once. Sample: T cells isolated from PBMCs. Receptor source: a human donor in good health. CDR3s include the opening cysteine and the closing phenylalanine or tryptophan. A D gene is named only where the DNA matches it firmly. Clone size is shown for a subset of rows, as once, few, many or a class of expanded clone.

TGTGCCAGCTCACGAGGGACAGGTCGGTCTAGCACAGATACGCAGTATTTT,CASSRGTGRSSTDTQYF,NA,TRBD1,TRBJ2-3,TRBV18
TGTGCCAGCTCAGTGGGGGGCACTGAAGCTTTCTTT,CASSVGGTEAFF,NA,NA,TRBJ1-1,TRBV18
TGTGCCAGCAGTCGGAGTATCCAAGAGACCCAGTACTTC,CASSRSIQETQYF,NA,NA,TRBJ2-5,TRBV6-1
TGTGCCAGCAGTGTAAGGGGTCAGAACACTGAAGCTTTCTTT,CASSVRGQNTEAFF,NA,NA,TRBJ1-1,TRBV6-1
TGTGCCAGCAGTTACAAGGCGGGAGGGCCTCACAATGAGCAGTTCTTC,CASSYKAGGPHNEQFF,NA,TRBD2,TRBJ2-1,TRBV6-6
TGTGCCAGCAGTAGAGGGTCTGGCCTCGATAATGAAAAACTGTTTTTT,CASSRGSGLDNEKLFF,NA,NA,TRBJ1-4,TRBV28
TGTGCCAGCAGCCAGGTTGGACTAGCGGGAGGGCCGGGGGCCAACGTCCTGACTTTC,CASSQVGLAGGPGANVLTF,once,TRBD2,TRBJ2-6,TRBV4-2
TGTGCCGACTCCCCGGGGGGGAAGAACACTGAAGCTTTCTTT,CADSPGGKNTEAFF,NA,NA,TRBJ1-1,TRBV28
TGTGCCAGCAGCGAAGGGGGCGTGAACACTGAAGCTTTCTTT,CASSEGGVNTEAFF,NA,TRBD1,TRBJ1-1,TRBV7-3
TGTGCCAGGATCGCCGAGGACAAATATCAGCCCCAGCATTTT,CARIAEDKYQPQHF,NA,NA,TRBJ1-5,TRBV27
TGTGCCAGCAGCCCCCGGACTAGCGGGAATACAGATACGCAGTATTTT,CASSPRTSGNTDTQYF,NA,TRBD2,TRBJ2-3,TRBV7-9
TGTGCCAGCAGTTACTCTTCGGGACAGGTGACCTATGGCTACACCTTC,CASSYSSGQVTYGYTF,NA,TRBD1,TRBJ1-2,TRBV6-5
TGTGCCAGCAGCCAACTTACAGGGATAACTGAAGCTTTCTTT,CASSQLTGITEAFF,NA,NA,TRBJ1-1,TRBV7-3
TGTGCCAGTAGTAAGCGGACAGCTAGCAATCAGCCCCAGCATTTT,CASSKRTASNQPQHF,NA,NA,TRBJ1-5,TRBV19
TGTGCCATCAGTCCCGGTCTTAGCAATCAGCCCCAGCATTTT,CAISPGLSNQPQHF,NA,NA,TRBJ1-5,TRBV10-3
TGTGCCAGCAGTGGGACAGGGGGCAATCAGCCCCAGCATTTT,CASSGTGGNQPQHF,NA,TRBD1,TRBJ1-5,TRBV2
TGTGCCAGCTCCGTGCAGGGTCGGGAAAAACTGTTTTTT,CASSVQGREKLFF,NA,NA,TRBJ1-4,TRBV6-1
TGTGCCAGCAGCCCCATGGACAGGGAGGTCAATGAGCAGTTCTTC,CASSPMDREVNEQFF,NA,TRBD1,TRBJ2-1,TRBV7-2
TGTGCCAGCAGCTTAACGGGGAACAAAGAGACCCAGTACTTC,CASSLTGNKETQYF,NA,NA,TRBJ2-5,TRBV5-6
TGTGCCAGCAGTTCTTTAGCGGGAGATCATAATGAGCAGTTCTTC,CASSSLAGDHNEQFF,NA,TRBD2,TRBJ2-1,TRBV28
TGTGCCAGCGGTAGGGCGGGGGATAGCTCCTACGAGCAGTACTTC,CASGRAGDSSYEQYF,NA,TRBD2,TRBJ2-7,TRBV6-6
TGTGCCAGCAGTCCCAATCCGAGTTCCACTGAAGCTTTCTTT,CASSPNPSSTEAFF,NA,NA,TRBJ1-1,TRBV28
TGTGCCACTAACGGCGGGGAAAACACTGAAGCTTTCTTT,CATNGGENTEAFF,NA,NA,TRBJ1-1,TRBV10-3
TGCAGCGCCCCGGACAGGTTCGGCTATGGCTACACCTTC,CSAPDRFGYGYTF,NA,TRBD1,TRBJ1-2,TRBV29-1
TGTGCCAGCATCCTCAGGGGCACTGAAGCTTTCTTT,CASILRGTEAFF,NA,NA,TRBJ1-1,TRBV6-1
TGTGCCAGCAGCCAGGGACAGGGATCAAACATTCAGTACTTC,CASSQGQGSNIQYF,few,TRBD1,TRBJ2-4,TRBV27
TGTGCCAGCAGTTTAACAGGCGGTCCTTTCTACGAGCAGTACTTC,CASSLTGGPFYEQYF,NA,NA,TRBJ2-7,TRBV27
TGCGCCAGCAGTACAGGGGTGGAAGGCGAGCAGTACTTC,CASSTGVEGEQYF,NA,TRBD1,TRBJ2-7,TRBV4-1
TGTGCCAGCAGCGTAGTGACAGGCTACGAGCAGTACTTC,CASSVVTGYEQYF,NA,NA,TRBJ2-7,TRBV9
TGTGCCAGTACAGAAGCAGGGGTAGGGGAAAAACTGTTTTTT,CASTEAGVGEKLFF,once,NA,TRBJ1-4,TRBV19
TGTGCCAGCAGCGCGGACAGGCGCTACACCTTC,CASSADRRYTF,once,TRBD1,TRBJ1-2,TRBV9
TGTGCCAGCAGTTTGGAACTAGCGGGATGGTATGAGCAGTTCTTC,CASSLELAGWYEQFF,once,TRBD2,TRBJ2-1,TRBV28
TGTGCCAGTAGTATAGATCGGAGGGCTGGAGGTGAAAAACTGTTTTTT,CASSIDRRAGGEKLFF,NA,NA,TRBJ1-4,TRBV19
TGTGCCAGCTCGGGGGGACCTACTATCTCTGGGGCCAACGTCCTGACTTTC,CASSGGPTISGANVLTF,NA,TRBD2,TRBJ2-6,TRBV28
TGTGCCAGCAGCCGGTACAGGGGTGATACGCAGTATTTT,CASSRYRGDTQYF,NA,TRBD1,TRBJ2-3,TRBV14
TGTGCCAGCAGTTTCCACAGAAGGTCGCAGTATTTT,CASSFHRRSQYF,NA,NA,TRBJ2-3,TRBV5-8